This passage covers 13 T cell receptor beta chains from one sample sequenced in a study of blood T cell repertoires in COVID-19. Assay used: immunoSEQ multiplex PCR; TCRdb lists only in-frame clones, some missing. The data hold about 200,000 clones, with approximately 91% observed a single time. The source material was peripheral blood. These receptors were taken from a man between 40 and 49 years old with acute or convalescent COVID-19.

DNA for the CDR3: TGCGCCACCCGGGGGGGTCCCAACTATGGCTACACCTTC. Amino acids: CATRGGPNYGYTF. The chain couples TRBV5-1 to TRBJ1-2; a possible D gene is TRBD1 (5 bases). Trimming removed 9 bases at V and 2 bases at J, with 14 bases between. Germline V gives CDR1 SGHRS, CDR2 YFSETQ. The CDR3 has 13 amino acids.

This clone was found a few times. The same CDR3 also results from other DNA sequences found in this sample. The chain links TRBV27 to TRBJ1-5; the D gene is possibly TRBD1 (6 bases). Germline V gene lookup returns CDR1 MNHEY and CDR2 SMNVEV (reference sequence). CDR3 length: 15 amino acids. V dropped 1 base and J dropped 4 bases, with 11 bases sitting between them. CDR3 bases: TGTGCCAGCAGTTTATTGGGGCAGGGGAATCAGCCCCAGCATTTT. It is translated as CASSLLGQGNQPQHF.

The J gene is TRBJ1-4, the V gene TRBV19; maybe TRBD1 (6 bases). The germline V and J ends were trimmed by 6 bases and 0 bases, with 14 bases remaining between them. Germline loops: CDR1 LNHDA, CDR2 SQIVND (reference sequence). The CDR3 has 16 amino acids. CDR3 DNA: TGTGCCAGTAGGCCCCCAGACAGGACAACTAATGAAAAACTGTTTTTT. This sequence encodes CASRPPDRTTNEKLFF.

The chain joins TRBV6-5 to TRBJ2-5; D is perhaps TRBD1 (6 bases). The V gene lost 6 bases and the J gene lost 2 bases, with 16 bases spanning the gap. The length of the CDR3 is 15 residues. CDR1 and CDR2 (germline): MNHEY, SVGAGI. CDR3: CASSLQGGRQETQYF. For the CDR3, the DNA is TGTGCCAGCAGCTTACAGGGCGGGCGGCAAGAGACCCAGTACTTC.

The V call is TRBV11-2, the J call TRBJ2-7; possibly TRBD2 for D (5 bases). This CDR3 comprises 15 residues. Deletions cut 5 bases from V and 7 bases from J, with 21 bases between. Germline V lookup: CDR1 SGHAT, CDR2 FQNNGV. The CDR3 nucleotides are TGTGCCAGCAGCATGCAGCGGTTCCTTCCTTCGGAGCAGTACTTC. It codes for CASSMQRFLPSEQYF.

V usage is TRBV20-1 and J usage is TRBJ1-2; 9 nucleotides match TRBD1. This CDR3 is 11 amino acids long. Germline CDR1 reads DFQATT; CDR2 reads SNEGSKA (reference sequence). The V segment lost 3 bases and the J segment 8 bases; nucleotides outside the gene matches: 1. The CDR3 DNA sequence: TGCAGTGCTAGGACAGGGGGGGGCTACACCTTC. As protein: CSARTGGGYTF.

The V and J genes are TRBV7-9 and TRBJ2-2, with TRBD2 matching over 9 bases. Germline CDR1 reads SEHNR; CDR2 reads FQNEAQ (reference sequence). This CDR3 region has 16 residues. V shed 5 bases and J 0 bases; nucleotides not matched to a gene: 4. This CDR3 is CASSGRLAANTGELFF. The CDR3 DNA sequence: TGTGCCAGCAGCGGTAGACTAGCGGCGAACACCGGGGAGCTGTTTTTT.

V usage is TRBV5-6 and J usage is TRBJ2-1, with 7 bases aligning to TRBD2. This CDR3 region has 14 residues. V shed 7 bases and J 8 bases; nucleotides not matched to a gene: 12. Germline V gene lookup returns CDR1 SGHDT and CDR2 YYEEEE. CDR3 sequence: CASFPRERRDEQFF. In nucleotides, the CDR3 is TGTGCCAGCTTCCCGCGGGAGAGGCGGGATGAGCAGTTCTTC.

This rearrangement joins TRBV5-5 to TRBJ1-1; D possibly corresponds to TRBD1 (6 bases). Germline CDR1 is SGHKS and CDR2 is YYEKEE (reference sequence). Trimming shortened V by 3 bases and J by 4 bases, and 16 bases separated the two germline ends. The CDR3 contains 15 residues. CDR3 residues: CASSWGEGGSTEAFF. CDR3 in DNA: TGTGCCAGCAGCTGGGGCGAGGGGGGGAGCACTGAAGCTTTCTTT.

V usage is TRBV27 and J usage is TRBJ1-2, with D unresolved. Trimming left V 3 bases short and J 2 bases short, with 16 bases between. Germline V gene data show CDR1 as MNHEY and CDR2 as SMNVEV (reference sequence). The CDR3 has 16 residues. CDR3 DNA: TGTGCCAGCAGTTTGGCGGCCGCGAGGGCCAACTATGGCTACACCTTC. Amino acids: CASSLAAARANYGYTF.

This clone showed up just a few times. The rearrangement uses TRBV19 and TRBJ1-1, with 12 bases aligning to TRBD1. Germline trimming cut 8 bases from V and 4 bases from J; bases unmatched to any gene: 14. Germline V CDR1 and CDR2: LNHDA, SQIVND (reference sequence). The CDR3 has 17 residues. Written as DNA, the CDR3 is TGTGCCAGTCGGGCGTCGGGACAGGGGGCCTGGGGCACTGAAGCTTTCTTT. Its translation: CASRASGQGAWGTEAFF. Variable domain in full (rest from reference TRBV19 and TRBJ1-1): DGGITQSPKYLFRKEGQNVTLSCEQNLNHDAMYWYRQDPGQGLRLIYYSQIVNDFQKGDIAEGYSVSREKKESFPLTVTSAQKNPTAFYLCASRASGQGAWGTEAFFGQGTRLTVV.

This sequence joins TRBV30 and TRBJ2-3; D possibly corresponds to TRBD2 (5 bases). The CDR3 is made up of 11 amino acids. V gave up 5 bases and J gave up 6 bases, with 9 bases separating them. The V gene's germline CDR1 is GTSNPN and CDR2 SVGIG (reference sequence). The CDR3 is CAWDYRDTQYF. The CDR3 coding sequence is TGTGCCTGGGACTATAGGGATACGCAGTATTTT.

CDR3 in amino acids: CARPLVHNEQFF. The CDR3 coding sequence is TGTGCCCGACCACTAGTTCATAATGAGCAGTTCTTC. V and J are TRBV7-9 and TRBJ2-1; a weak D match, TRBD2 (5 bases). The germline V gene has CDR1 SEHNR and CDR2 FQNEAQ (reference sequence). This CDR3 is 12 amino acids long. The V gene lost 11 bases and the J gene lost 7 bases, with 15 bases spanning the gap.